The 28 T cell receptor beta chains below all came from one sample that was sequenced in a study of cytomegalovirus exposure and HLA in healthy donors. Using immunoSEQ multiplex PCR, the repertoire was profiled, and TCRdb retains in-frame clones only, with some absent. The sample shows around 200,000 clones, around 81% of them seen only once. The sequenced sample was PBMCs. The receptors stem from a woman aged 18-35 years in good health and CMV-seropositive.

There are a few counts of this clone. V usage is TRBV27 and J usage is TRBJ2-7; a weak D match, TRBD1 (6 bases). Germline assignment: CDR1 MNHEY and CDR2 SMNVEV (reference sequence). This CDR3 is 14 amino acids long. The V gene lost 6 bases and the J gene lost 1 base, with 13 bases spanning the gap. CDR3 residues: CASSRQQGSYEQYF. For the CDR3, the DNA is TGTGCCAGCAGCCGCCAACAGGGATCCTACGAGCAGTACTTC.

V is TRBV12-2 and J is TRBJ1-2. TRBV12-2 is termed a pseudogene. The CDR3 is 11 amino acids. CDR3 in amino acids: CASRPPYGYTF. CDR3 DNA sequence: TGTGCAAGTCGCCCTCCGTATGGCTACACCTTC.

The chain combines TRBV2 with TRBJ2-3, with D maybe TRBD2 (6 bases). This CDR3 spans 14 amino acids. Germline CDR1 is SNHLY and CDR2 is FYNNEI. The ends were cut back, 4 bases at V and 5 bases at J, with 13 bases in the middle. The CDR3 protein is CASSAWLRGDTQYF. Written as DNA, the CDR3 is TGTGCCAGCAGTGCTTGGCTGCGGGGAGATACGCAGTATTTT.

CDR3 residues: CASSGGGAGETQYF. DNA for the CDR3: TGCGCCAGCAGCGGCGGGGGGGCCGGCGAGACCCAGTACTTC. The V gene is TRBV5-1, the J gene TRBJ2-5, with 9 bases matching TRBD2. V lost 4 bases and J lost 5; bases outside the gene matches: 6. From germline, CDR1 is SGHRS and CDR2 YFSETQ. The CDR3 has 14 residues.

This clone is classed as medium-sized. The identical CDR3 is also encoded by other nucleotide sequences in the sample. The J gene is TRBJ1-6, the V gene TRBV14; 7 bases align to TRBD1. V was pared by 0 bases and J by 7 bases, with 0 bases of the junction left unmatched. The V gene's germline CDR1 is SGHDN and CDR2 FVKESK. The length of the CDR3 is 14 residues. CDR3 in DNA: TGTGCCAGCAGCCAAGACAGGGGGAATTCACCCCTCCACTTT. Translation gives CASSQDRGNSPLHF.

The genes are TRBV13 and TRBJ2-5; TRBD2 matches at 7 bases. With V trimmed by 5 bases and J by 0 bases, 9 bases remained unmatched. This CDR3 is 16 amino acids long. In germline, CDR1 is PRHDT, CDR2 FYEKMQ (reference sequence). The CDR3 bases are TGTGCCAGCAGCCCCTCCGGGCGGGGGTACCAAGAGACCCAGTACTTC. This encodes CASSPSGRGYQETQYF.

V and J are TRBV2 and TRBJ2-5; D possibly corresponds to TRBD2 (6 bases). The CDR3 spans 12 residues. Deletions cut 6 bases from V and 5 bases from J, with 10 bases between. CDR1 and CDR2 (germline): SNHLY, FYNNEI. This chain's CDR3 is CASSRDWETQYF. The CDR3 region has the DNA TGTGCCAGCAGCCGGGACTGGGAGACCCAGTACTTC. The full variable domain, completed using reference TRBV2 and TRBJ2-5, is EPEVTQTPSHQVTQMGQEVILRCVPISNHLYFYWYRQILGQKVEFLVSFYNNEISEKSEIFDDQFSVERPDGSNFTLKIRSTKLEDSAMYFCASSRDWETQYFGPGTRLLVL.

The chain couples TRBV5-1 to TRBJ2-5, with D perhaps matching TRBD1 (5 bases). The germline V gene encodes CDR1 SGHRS and CDR2 YFSETQ. V lost 4 bases, J lost 2 bases, and 9 bases lay in between. The CDR3 loop spans 13 amino acids. CDR3 sequence reads: CASSLTAQETQYF. The CDR3 DNA reads as TGCGCCAGCAGCCTGACAGCACAAGAGACCCAGTACTTC. The full variable domain, its missing parts supplied by reference TRBV5-1 and TRBJ2-5, is KAGVTQTPRYLIKTRGQQVTLSCSPISGHRSVSWYQQTPGQGLQFLFEYFSETQRNKGNFPGRFSGRQFSNSRSEMNVSTLELGDSALYLCASSLTAQETQYFGPGTRLLVL.

This rearrangement joins TRBV27 to TRBJ2-1, with 9 bases lining up with TRBD1. Germline V gene lookup returns CDR1 MNHEY and CDR2 SMNVEV (reference sequence). With V trimmed by 6 bases and J by 9 bases, 9 bases remained unmatched. The CDR3 loop spans 14 amino acids. CDR3 bases: TGTGCCAGCAGCCCCGGGACAGGGAAGGGTGAGCAGTTCTTC. Translated: CASSPGTGKGEQFF.

In DNA, the CDR3 is TGTGCCAGCAGTCCCTCCTGGACAGGGCCTAATACGCAGTATTTT. Residues: CASSPSWTGPNTQYF. The chain carries TRBV27 and TRBJ2-3; 8 bases line up with TRBD1. Trimming removed 5 bases from V and 7 bases from J; junction bases left unmatched: 11. The germline V gene has CDR1 MNHEY and CDR2 SMNVEV (reference sequence). The CDR3 is made up of 15 amino acids.

This clone was detected a few times. The chain carries TRBV2 and TRBJ2-7; 8 nucleotides agree with TRBD1. The CDR3 has 14 residues. Per germline, CDR1 SNHLY and CDR2 FYNNEI. The junction had 11 bases not matched to a gene; V was cut back by 8 bases and J by 5 bases. The CDR3 reads CASRRQGRLDEQYF. Written as DNA, the CDR3 is TGTGCCAGCCGGAGACAGGGGAGGTTGGACGAGCAGTACTTC.

The genes are TRBV7-6 and TRBJ1-4; the D gene is possibly TRBD1 (5 bases). Trimming removed 5 bases from V and 6 bases from J, with 19 bases in between. The CDR3 loop spans 16 amino acids. Germline V gene lookup returns CDR1 SGHVS and CDR2 FNYEAQ. The CDR3 here is CASSRYTGAGDEKLFF. CDR3 in DNA: TGTGCCAGCAGCCGTTACACGGGAGCGGGGGATGAAAAACTGTTTTTT.

This clone was seen once. This chain joins TRBV9 and TRBJ1-2; D gene uncertain. The CDR3 extends over 14 amino acids. Trimming pared 0 bases from V and 4 bases from J, leaving 10 bases between. Germline lookup yields CDR1 SGDLS and CDR2 YYNGEE. CDR3 DNA sequence: TGTGCCAGCAGCGTAGCCAGTCCTTTCTATGGCTACACCTTC. Its translation: CASSVASPFYGYTF.

This chain connects TRBV5-6 to TRBJ1-2; 9 bases are shared with TRBD1. Per the germline V gene, CDR1 is SGHDT and CDR2 is YYEEEE. Trimming at V came to 4 bases and at J to 4 bases, leaving 8 bases not matched to a gene. The CDR3 length is 15 residues. The CDR3 nucleotides are TGTGCCAGCAGCACCCGGGACAGGGCACTCTATGGCTACACCTTC. Translation: CASSTRDRALYGYTF.

This chain connects TRBV7-9 to TRBJ2-1; 9 nucleotides line up with TRBD2. The germline CDR1 and CDR2 sequences are SEHNR and FQNEAQ (reference sequence). With 1 base clipped from V and 8 bases from J, the junction kept 6 bases outside the gene matches. CDR3 length equals 15 residues. In DNA, the CDR3 is TGTGCCAGCAGCTTAGGGGCTAGCGGGGTTTATGAGCAGTTCTTC. Protein product: CASSLGASGVYEQFF. Complete variable domain (other parts from reference TRBV7-9 and TRBJ2-1): DTGVSQNPRHKITKRGQNVTFRCDPISEHNRLYWYRQTLGQGPEFLTYFQNEAQLEKSRLLSDRFSAERPKGSFSTLEIQRTEQGDSAMYLCASSLGASGVYEQFFGPGTRLTVL.

This clone was seen just once. The rearrangement joins TRBV15 to TRBJ2-7; 10 positions match TRBD1. CDR1 and CDR2 from the germline V gene are LNHNV and YYDKDF (reference sequence). V was clipped by 2 bases and J by 7 bases; unmatched bases: 11. The length of the CDR3 is 16 residues. The CDR3, as DNA: TGTGCCACCAGCAGATTTTCGGGACAGGGGCAGAAGGAGCAGTACTTC. Its translation is CATSRFSGQGQKEQYF.

The rearrangement joins TRBV7-8 to TRBJ1-5; 9 positions match TRBD1. In germline, CDR1 is SGHVS, CDR2 FQNEAQ. CDR3 size: 14 residues. J lost 10 bases, V lost 2 bases, and 6 bases had no gene match. DNA of the CDR3: TGTGCCAGCAGCTTAACAGGGGGCGCGGGTCCCCAGCATTTT. It is translated as CASSLTGGAGPQHF.

This clone was detected only once. The J gene is TRBJ2-3, the V gene TRBV9; D might be TRBD2 (5 bases). Trimming removed 3 bases at V and 2 bases at J, with 13 bases between. Germline-derived CDR1 and CDR2 are SGDLS and YYNGEE. The CDR3 runs 15 residues. As DNA, the CDR3 is TGTGCCAGCAGCGGCTCCCCTGACTACACAGATACGCAGTATTTT. Translation gives CASSGSPDYTDTQYF.

The chain recombines TRBV5-1 with TRBJ2-6, with TRBD2 as a possible D gene (5 bases). The germline CDR1 and CDR2 sequences are SGHRS and YFSETQ. The CDR3 runs to 18 residues. V dropped 2 bases and J dropped 0 bases, with 15 bases sitting between them. CDR3 sequence reads: CASSLGLTGSSGANVLTF. Here the CDR3 DNA reads TGCGCCAGCAGCTTAGGACTTACCGGAAGCTCTGGGGCCAACGTCCTGACTTTC.

This clone was recorded once. The chain combines TRBV7-3 with TRBJ2-1; D ambiguous. The CDR3 loop spans 14 amino acids. CDR1 SGHTA and CDR2 FQGTGA come from the germline V gene. V was pared by 0 bases and J by 7 bases, with 10 bases between. The CDR3 DNA reads as TGTGCCAGCAGCTTAACGCGGAACATAAATGAGCAGTTCTTC. Encoded protein: CASSLTRNINEQFF. The variable domain in full, with the rest retrieved from reference TRBV7-3 and TRBJ2-1, is GAGVSQTPSNKVTEKGKYVELRCDPISGHTALYWYRQSLGQGPEFLIYFQGTGAADDSGLPNDRFFAVRPEGSVSTLKIQRTERGDSAVYLCASSLTRNINEQFFGPGTRLTVL.

The V gene is TRBV11-2, the J gene TRBJ1-1, with D possibly matching TRBD1 (6 bases). The CDR3 sequence is 17 residues long. Germline V gives CDR1 SGHAT, CDR2 FQNNGV. Deletions cut 1 base from V and 1 base from J, with 16 bases between. CDR3 sequence: CASSLGMLRDKNTEAFF. In nucleotides, the CDR3 is TGTGCCAGCAGCTTAGGGATGTTACGGGACAAGAACACTGAAGCTTTCTTT.

This clone occurred a few times. The chain uses TRBV28 and TRBJ2-7; TRBD2 matches at 7 bases. CDR3 length: 13 amino acids. The V gene end was trimmed by 6 bases and the J gene end by 4 bases; junction bases not matched to a gene: 6. CDR1 is MDHEN, CDR2 SYDVKM, per germline. CDR3 residues: CASRGGNEYEQYF. CDR3 sequence (DNA): TGTGCCAGCAGGGGAGGGAACGAGTACGAGCAGTACTTC. The variable domain in full, with the rest retrieved from reference TRBV28 and TRBJ2-7, is DVKVTQSSRYLVKRTGEKVFLECVQDMDHENMFWYRQDPGLGLRLIYFSYDVKMKEKGDIPEGYSVSREKKERFSLILESASTNQTSMYLCASRGGNEYEQYFGPGTRLTVT.

This chain joins TRBV5-6 and TRBJ1-2; the match to TRBD1 covers 9 bases. V trimming: 2 bases; J trimming: 6 bases; junction bases outside the gene matches: 5. Germline loops: CDR1 SGHDT, CDR2 YYEEEE. CDR3 size: 14 residues. DNA for the CDR3: TGTGCCAGCAGCTTACAGGGGGCGGCCGATGGCTACACCTTC. This gives the protein CASSLQGAADGYTF.

The chain combines TRBV2 with TRBJ1-6; D is unclear. Germline CDR1 is SNHLY and CDR2 is FYNNEI. Trimming removed 11 bases from V and 0 bases from J, with 11 bases in between. CDR3 length: 14 residues. The chain's CDR3 is CAQQERSYNSPLHF. The CDR3 DNA reads as TGTGCCCAGCAAGAGCGCTCCTATAATTCACCCCTCCACTTT.

This chain connects TRBV9 to TRBJ2-5; D uncertain. CDR1 is SGDLS, CDR2 YYNGEE, per germline. The V end was cut by 0 bases, the J end by 5 bases, with 11 bases between. CDR3 length equals 14 residues. DNA for the CDR3: TGTGCCAGCAGCGTAGGTTCGGGTCGGGAGACCCAGTACTTC. Translated: CASSVGSGRETQYF.

The chain carries TRBV5-4 and TRBJ1-4, with D possibly TRBD1 on 6 matching bases. Germline-derived CDR1 and CDR2 are SGHNT and YYREEE (reference sequence). V was pared by 3 bases and J by 8 bases, with 14 bases between. The CDR3 runs to 14 residues. Written as DNA, the CDR3 is TGTGCCAGCAGCTCCCAGGGGCAGGGGGAAAAACTGTTTTTT. Translation gives CASSSQGQGEKLFF.

The rearrangement links TRBV12-1 to TRBJ2-2; the listed D gene, TRBD1, was not tested against the DNA. TRBV12-1 is annotated as a pseudogene. The CDR3 length is 13 residues. The CDR3 DNA reads TGTGCCAGCAACAGGGGTGGTCCCGGGGAGCTGTTTTTT. Amino acids: CASNRGGPGELFF.

The J gene is TRBJ2-5, the V gene TRBV5-4; weak D call: TRBD2 (6 bases). Germline CDR1 and CDR2: SGHNT and YYREEE (reference sequence). Trimming removed 4 bases at V and 0 bases at J, with 7 bases between. This CDR3 region has 13 residues. CDR3 sequence: CASSRDYQETQYF. CDR3 coding DNA: TGTGCCAGCAGCCGGGACTACCAAGAGACCCAGTACTTC.